This entry features one T cell receptor beta chain sequence. The antigen is undetermined. The CDR3 runs 17 residues. Trimming at V came to 0 bases and at J to 2 bases, leaving 5 bases not matched to a gene. Per the germline V gene, CDR1 is LGHNA and CDR2 is YSLEER. The data were obtained in a study of beta chain features in type 1 diabetes. Overall study findings and caveats: Whether TCRB rearrangement is influenced by HLA type went unresolved here. Naive, central memory and Treg TCRB repertoires seemed to resemble each other more closely in patients than they did in healthy donors.

Expressed TCRB transcripts got sequenced, as all isolated RNA was reverse transcribed. The data were produced by immunoSEQ multiplex PCR, yet TCRdb's version contains in-frame clones alone and is incomplete. The sample records 900,000 or so clones, 17% being singletons. Sequenced sample: naive CD4+ T cells from blood. The V call is TRBV4-3, the J call TRBJ2-1; 9 nucleotides match TRBD2. This receptor was identified in a woman between 18 and 30 years old in good health. DNA for the CDR3: TGCGCCAGCAGCCAAGATCGCAGGACTAGCGCCTACAATGAGCAGTTCTTC. Its protein product is CASSQDRRTSAYNEQFF.